Following are 10 T cell receptor beta chains from one sample sequenced in a study of PD-1 blockade in mismatch repair-deficient tumors. Measured with immunoSEQ multiplex PCR; TCRdb has only the in-frame clones, and not every one. The sample shows under 85,000 clones, around four fifths of them seen only once. The sequencing here drew on peripheral blood, taken 2 weeks after starting pembrolizumab. The receptors come from an adult with mismatch repair-deficient cancer.

The CDR3 DNA reads TGCGCCAGCAGCTTGGCCGAGACAGTGGGGACCGGGGAGCTGTTTTTT. Translating it yields CASSLAETVGTGELFF. This chain links TRBV5-1 with TRBJ2-2; maybe TRBD1 (5 bases). V was trimmed by 0 bases and J by 5 bases, leaving 14 bases between them. Per the germline V gene, CDR1 is SGHRS and CDR2 is YFSETQ. The CDR3 runs to 16 residues.

The CDR3: CASSFAGAGTEAFF. The CDR3, as DNA: TGTGCCAGCAGTTTCGCGGGGGCGGGCACTGAAGCTTTCTTT. The genes are TRBV27 and TRBJ1-1, with D maybe TRBD1 (6 bases). Trimming removed 3 bases at V and 4 bases at J, with 12 bases between. Germline V gene sequence: CDR1 MNHEY, CDR2 SMNVEV (reference sequence). This CDR3 has 14 residues.

This chain links TRBV11-3 with TRBJ2-7, with 9 positions matching TRBD1. The CDR3 is made up of 14 amino acids. Per the germline V gene, CDR1 is SGHNT and CDR2 is YENEEA. V shed 9 bases, J shed 6 bases, and the junction held 12 bases outside the gene matches. Written as DNA, the CDR3 is TGTGCCAGTGGACCGGGACAGGGACTGAGCGAGCAGTACTTC. Translated, it gives CASGPGQGLSEQYF.

This clone was detected only a few times. The chain joins TRBV7-8 to TRBJ2-7; TRBD2 matches at 7 bases. The CDR3 consists of 14 residues. V trimming: 6 bases; J trimming: 0 bases; junction bases outside the gene matches: 5. Germline assignment: CDR1 SGHVS and CDR2 FQNEAQ. In DNA, the CDR3 is TGTGCCAGCAGGCCGTGGGGGGGCTCCTACGAGCAGTACTTC. Its translation is CASRPWGGSYEQYF.

V and J are TRBV7-3 and TRBJ2-1; 9 positions match TRBD1. J gave up 15 bases and V 4 bases, and 13 bases lay outside the gene matches. CDR1 SGHTA and CDR2 FQGTGA come from the germline V gene. The CDR3 is 14 amino acids. CDR3 DNA: TGTGCCAGCAGCTCACCCGATCGGGGGACAGGGCGGTTCTTC. It translates to CASSSPDRGTGRFF.

The rearrangement links TRBV18 to TRBJ2-7; TRBD2 matches at 7 bases. The CDR3 has 15 amino acids. J gave up 6 bases and V 3 bases, and 11 bases lay outside the gene matches. From germline, CDR1 is KGHSH and CDR2 LQKENI. The DNA of the CDR3 is TGTGCCAGCTCACCGATACATGGGCGGGGGTCCGAGCAGTACTTC. Protein sequence: CASSPIHGRGSEQYF.

The chain employs TRBV19 and TRBJ1-2; D not certain. CDR1 LNHDA and CDR2 SQIVND come from the germline V gene (reference sequence). The V end was cut by 6 bases, the J end by 2 bases, with 10 bases between. The CDR3 has 13 amino acids. The CDR3 protein is CASRYAPNYGYTF. The CDR3, as DNA: TGTGCCAGTAGGTACGCACCGAACTATGGCTACACCTTC.

The chain carries TRBV5-1 and TRBJ2-2; TRBD2 matches at 10 bases. Unmatched junction bases numbered 10, after V lost 6 bases and J lost 5 bases. The germline V gene has CDR1 SGHRS and CDR2 YFSETQ. The length of the CDR3 is 16 residues. CDR3 nucleotides: TGCGCCAGCATCGCTAGCGGGAGAAGTGGTACCGGGGAGCTGTTTTTT. The encoded protein is CASIASGRSGTGELFF. The full variable domain, its missing parts supplied by reference TRBV5-1 and TRBJ2-2, is KAGVTQTPRYLIKTRGQQVTLSCSPISGHRSVSWYQQTPGQGLQFLFEYFSETQRNKGNFPGRFSGRQFSNSRSEMNVSTLELGDSALYLCASIASGRSGTGELFFGEGSRLTVL.

This clone is classed as medium-sized (0.01 to 0.1%). The CDR3 bases are TGTGCCAGCAGCTACTCAGGGATCACTGAAGCTTTCTTT. Amino acids: CASSYSGITEAFF. The genes are TRBV7-9 and TRBJ1-1; D is possibly TRBD1 (5 bases). The germline V gene has CDR1 SEHNR and CDR2 FQNEAQ (reference sequence). The CDR3 totals 13 residues. The V gene lost 4 bases and the J gene lost 4 bases, with 10 bases spanning the gap. The variable domain in full, with the rest retrieved from reference TRBV7-9 and TRBJ1-1, is DTGVSQNPRHKITKRGQNVTFRCDPISEHNRLYWYRQTLGQGPEFLTYFQNEAQLEKSRLLSDRFSAERPKGSFSTLEIQRTEQGDSAMYLCASSYSGITEAFFGQGTRLTVV.

The rearrangement joins TRBV11-2 to TRBJ1-1; D is possibly TRBD1 (5 bases). This CDR3 has 13 residues. CDR1 and CDR2 from the germline V gene are SGHAT and FQNNGV. Trimming left V 4 bases short and J 3 bases short, with 9 bases between. CDR3 DNA: TGTGCCAGCAGCTCGGGGGAGGACACTGAAGCTTTCTTT. Protein sequence: CASSSGEDTEAFF.